The clone carrying this T cell receptor (beta chain) was counted between two and nine times. As processed by the authors: Cell counts per sample came from amplifying reference gene primers. Profiled with immunoSEQ multiplex PCR; TCRdb holds only in-frame clones, not every one. That table gives V, J and clone size, and the DNA gave D and trimming. Altogether under 300,000 clones are present, over 70% being singletons, with the ten largest covering 2.5% to 4%. This record comes from a study of blood T cell repertoires in COVID-19. Study background: The origin of the acute and convalescent COVID-19 samples was the United States, Italy and Spain.

After removal of 4 bases from V and 0 bases from J, the junction contained 6 bases not matched to a gene. This CDR3 contains 19 residues. Germline assignment: CDR1 MNHNS and CDR2 SASEGT. Everyone who took part was roughly 18 to 89 years old, and they came from roughly 25 US areas. The rearrangement links TRBV6-1 to TRBJ2-1; 16 nucleotides line up with TRBD2. The sequencing input was PBMCs or T cells enriched from blood (not recorded which). The receptor was isolated from a woman aged 40 to 50 who had been exposed to COVID-19. Written as DNA, the CDR3 is TGTGCCAGCAGTGGAGGGACTAGCGGGAGGGTCAGCTCCTACAATGAGCAGTTCTTC. Amino acids: CASSGGTSGRVSSYNEQFF.